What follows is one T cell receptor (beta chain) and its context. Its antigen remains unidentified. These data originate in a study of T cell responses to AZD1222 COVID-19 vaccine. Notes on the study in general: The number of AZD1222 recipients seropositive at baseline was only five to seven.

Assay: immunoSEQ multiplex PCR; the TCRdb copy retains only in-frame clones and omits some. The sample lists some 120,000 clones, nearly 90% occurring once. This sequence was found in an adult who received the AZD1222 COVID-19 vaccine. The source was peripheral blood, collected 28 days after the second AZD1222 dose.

In nucleotides, the CDR3 is TGTGCCAGCAGTCCCCTACAGACAGTGAACACTGAAGCTTTCTTT. This translates into CASSPLQTVNTEAFF. The rearrangement joins TRBV27 to TRBJ1-1; TRBD1 is a possible D gene (5 bases). The germline V and J ends were trimmed by 5 bases and 0 bases, with 13 bases remaining between them. Per germline, CDR1 MNHEY and CDR2 SMNVEV (reference sequence). This CDR3 has 15 residues.